Below, 30 T cell receptor beta chains from the same sample are listed, as sequenced in a study of cytomegalovirus exposure and HLA in healthy donors. Amplification used 60 Vbeta primers and 13 Jbeta primers. Sequencing used immunoSEQ multiplex PCR; TCRdb keeps in-frame clones, though not all of them. The profile shows about 55,000 clones, around 82% of them singletons. Sequenced: PBMCs. These receptors were obtained from a female donor in good health and CMV-seronegative.

The chain carries TRBV5-4 and TRBJ2-7, with TRBD1 identical over 8 bases. The CDR3 is made up of 14 amino acids. Germline V gives CDR1 SGHNT, CDR2 YYREEE (reference sequence). The V gene end was trimmed by 7 bases and the J gene end by 5 bases; junction bases not matched to a gene: 11. The CDR3 nucleotides read TGTGCCAGCTCTGGAACTCAGGGGGCCCACGAGCAGTACTTC. It is translated as CASSGTQGAHEQYF.

V and J are TRBV14 and TRBJ1-6, with 9 bases that match TRBD1. The germline V gene encodes CDR1 SGHDN and CDR2 FVKESK. V shed 3 bases, J shed 7 bases, and the junction held 4 bases outside the gene matches. CDR3 length: 15 amino acids. The CDR3 here is CASSQRGQGNSPLHF. CDR3 coding DNA: TGTGCCAGCAGCCAGAGGGGACAGGGAAATTCACCCCTCCACTTT.

This chain uses TRBV25-1 with TRBJ2-3; possibly TRBD1 for D (5 bases). This CDR3 contains 14 residues. Germline V gene sequence: CDR1 MGHDK, CDR2 SYGVNS. V dropped 3 bases and J dropped 5 bases, with 12 bases sitting between them. The DNA of the CDR3 is TGTGCCAGCAGTGAGGCCAGGGTGGTAGATACGCAGTATTTT. It is translated as CASSEARVVDTQYF.

This sequence joins TRBV4-1 and TRBJ1-5, with D perhaps TRBD1 (5 bases). The CDR3 is made up of 16 amino acids. Per germline, CDR1 MGHRA and CDR2 YSYEKL. Trimming removed 0 bases from V and 1 base from J, with 10 bases in between. The CDR3 is CASSQDRQGSNQPQHF. The CDR3 nucleotides read TGCGCCAGCAGCCAAGATAGGCAGGGAAGCAATCAGCCCCAGCATTTT.

This chain uses TRBV7-9 with TRBJ1-6; D remains unclear. Germline CDR1 and CDR2: SEHNR and FQNEAQ (reference sequence). V was trimmed by 3 bases and J by 10 bases, leaving 7 bases between them. There are 12 residues in the CDR3. The CDR3, as DNA: TGTGCCAGCAGCTTTAGCGGATCACCCCTCCACTTT. Protein product: CASSFSGSPLHF.

V and J are TRBV7-9 and TRBJ2-3; 11 bases align to TRBD2. With V trimmed by 1 base and J by 4 bases, 4 bases remained unmatched. CDR3 size: 16 residues. Germline V gives CDR1 SEHNR, CDR2 FQNEAQ (reference sequence). CDR3 DNA: TGTGCCAGCAGCTTAGTTAGCGGGGGGGCCCCAGATACGCAGTATTTT. Protein: CASSLVSGGAPDTQYF.

Here the CDR3 reads CASSLQSNTEAFF. In DNA form, the CDR3 reads TGTGCCAGCAGCTTACAGTCGAACACTGAAGCTTTCTTT. The chain carries TRBV7-3 and TRBJ1-1; D remains ambiguous. The germline V and J ends were trimmed by 2 bases and 1 base, with 5 bases remaining between them. Per germline, CDR1 SGHTA and CDR2 FQGTGA. This CDR3 spans 13 amino acids. The entire variable domain, with the rest obtained from reference TRBV7-3 and TRBJ1-1, is as follows: GAGVSQTPSNKVTEKGKYVELRCDPISGHTALYWYRQSLGQGPEFLIYFQGTGAADDSGLPNDRFFAVRPEGSVSTLKIQRTERGDSAVYLCASSLQSNTEAFFGQGTRLTVV.

V usage is TRBV5-6 and J usage is TRBJ2-5; TRBD2 aligns across 8 bases. CDR3 size: 16 residues. Germline assignment: CDR1 SGHDT and CDR2 YYEEEE. V was pared by 4 bases and J by 2 bases, with 10 bases of the junction left unmatched. CDR3 nucleotides: TGTGCCAGCAGCATGGGGGCCAGCGGGGGTCAAGAGACCCAGTACTTC. Encoded protein: CASSMGASGGQETQYF. The whole variable domain, filled in from reference TRBV5-6 and TRBJ2-5, reads DAGVTQSPTHLIKTRGQQVTLRCSPKSGHDTVSWYQQALGQGPQFIFQYYEEEERQRGNFPDRFSGHQFPNYSSELNVNALLLGDSALYLCASSMGASGGQETQYFGPGTRLLVL.

The chain links TRBV5-4 to TRBJ1-6; 8 bases agree with TRBD1. There are 14 residues in the CDR3. Germline-derived CDR1 and CDR2 are SGHNT and YYREEE (reference sequence). Losses at the gene ends were 4 bases for V and 9 bases for J; bases not matched to a gene: 6. The CDR3 loop reads CASSQTGVFSPLHF. The DNA of the CDR3 is TGTGCCAGCAGCCAGACAGGGGTTTTTTCACCCCTCCACTTT.

Points on this clone: The identical CDR3 is also encoded by other nucleotide sequences in the sample. This chain connects TRBV18 to TRBJ1-1; maybe TRBD1 (5 bases). The germline gives CDR1 KGHSH, CDR2 LQKENI. V lost 3 bases, J lost 1 base, and 6 bases lay in between. The CDR3 loop spans 13 amino acids. CDR3 bases: TGTGCCAGCTCACCTCAGGGGAACACTGAAGCTTTCTTT. Its translation is CASSPQGNTEAFF. The variable domain in full, with the rest retrieved from reference TRBV18 and TRBJ1-1, is NAGVMQNPRHLVRRRGQEARLRCSPMKGHSHVYWYRQLPEEGLKFMVYLQKENIIDESGMPKERFSAEFPKEGPSILRIQQVVRGDSAAYFCASSPQGNTEAFFGQGTRLTVV.

The J gene is TRBJ2-2, the V gene TRBV2; TRBD1 matches at 7 bases. Per the germline V gene, CDR1 is SNHLY and CDR2 is FYNNEI. The CDR3 is made up of 14 amino acids. Trimming removed 8 bases from V and 1 base from J; junction bases left unmatched: 4. The CDR3 DNA reads as TGTGCCAGCTACAGGGGCCTGAACACCGGGGAGCTGTTTTTT. Protein: CASYRGLNTGELFF.

The chain joins TRBV19 to TRBJ1-2; 9 positions match TRBD1. Unmatched junction bases numbered 4, after V lost 0 bases and J lost 5 bases. Germline V gene data show CDR1 as LNHDA and CDR2 as SQIVND (reference sequence). The CDR3 runs to 15 residues. This CDR3 is CASSIDWTGEYGYTF. The CDR3 nucleotides read TGTGCCAGTAGTATAGACTGGACAGGGGAGTATGGCTACACCTTC.

The J gene is TRBJ2-1, the V gene TRBV9, with D possibly TRBD1 on 5 matching bases. Germline loops: CDR1 SGDLS, CDR2 YYNGEE. Trimming took off 2 bases at V and 9 bases at J, with 6 bases between the two ends. This CDR3 has 11 residues. CDR3 DNA sequence: TGTGCCAGCAGCGTCGACAGTGAGCAGTTCTTC. Translated, it gives CASSVDSEQFF.

This chain uses TRBV11-2 with TRBJ1-2, with 7 bases that match TRBD1. The CDR3 consists of 16 residues. V lost 1 base, J lost 4 bases, and 9 bases stayed unmatched. Germline assignment: CDR1 SGHAT and CDR2 FQNNGV. The CDR3 DNA reads TGTGCCAGCAGCTTAGGGGTAGGGCAGGGGGGCTATGGCTACACCTTC. It translates to CASSLGVGQGGYGYTF. Full variable domain (remainder filled in from reference TRBV11-2 and TRBJ1-2): EAGVAQSPRYKIIEKRQSVAFWCNPISGHATLYWYQQILGQGPKLLIQFQNNGVVDDSQLPKDRFSAERLKGVDSTLKIQPAKLEDSAVYLCASSLGVGQGGYGYTFGSGTRLTVV.

With respect to this clone: At one end the junction does not follow the germline gene, possibly because of a read error. Other DNA sequences of this sample code for an identical CDR3. The rearrangement uses TRBV5-1 and TRBJ2-6, with TRBD1 identical over 8 bases. This CDR3 has 18 residues. Germline V lookup: CDR1 SGHRS, CDR2 YFSETQ. The CDR3 here is CASSRLGQASSGANVLTF. CDR3 DNA: TGCGCCAGCAGCCGCCTGGGACAGGCGAGCTCTGGGGCTAACGTCCTGACTTTC. Looking up the rest from reference TRBV5-1 and TRBJ2-6 gives the full variable domain: KAGVTQTPRYLIKTRGQQVTLSCSPISGHRSVSWYQQTPGQGLQFLFEYFSETQRNKGNFPGRFSGRQFSNSRSEMNVSTLELGDSALYLCASSRLGQASSGANVLTFGAGSRLTVL.

This clone turned up a few times. The chain has TRBV6-5 and TRBJ1-1, with 9 bases matching TRBD1. CDR1 is MNHEY and CDR2 is SVGAGI in the germline V gene. The CDR3 length is 15 residues. V shed 6 bases and J 3 bases; nucleotides not matched to a gene: 8. CDR3 region: CASSPPGQGYTEAFF. The CDR3, as DNA: TGTGCCAGCAGCCCCCCCGGACAGGGGTACACTGAAGCTTTCTTT.

As concerns this clone: A junction end diverges from the germline sequence, so it may reflect a read error. This chain links TRBV7-9 with TRBJ2-3, with TRBD2 identical over 11 bases. CDR3 length equals 17 residues. Germline V lookup: CDR1 SEHNR, CDR2 FQNEAQ (reference sequence). Here the CDR3 reads CSSRTMGLAAYTDTQYF. The CDR3 DNA reads as TGTTCCAGCAGGACAATGGGACTAGCGGCTTACACAGATACGCAGTATTTT.

In nucleotides, the CDR3 is TGCGCCAGCAGCCAAGACGGGGTTAACACCATATATTTT. Translated, it gives CASSQDGVNTIYF. This chain links TRBV4-1 with TRBJ1-3; D gene uncertain. Germline CDR1 reads MGHRA; CDR2 reads YSYEKL. The CDR3 extends over 13 amino acids. Trimming stripped 0 bases from V and 7 bases from J, with 7 bases between.

The V and J genes are TRBV5-4 and TRBJ1-2, with TRBD1 matching over 8 bases. V lost 4 bases to trimming and J lost 3 bases; unmatched junction nucleotides: 14. The CDR3 spans 17 residues. Germline CDR1 reads SGHNT; CDR2 reads YYREEE (reference sequence). The CDR3 loop reads CASSGQGAGNRDYGYTF. CDR3 in DNA: TGTGCCAGCAGCGGCCAGGGGGCTGGGAATCGGGACTATGGCTACACCTTC.

This chain joins TRBV7-2 and TRBJ1-1; D is perhaps TRBD1 (5 bases). The CDR3 is made up of 17 amino acids. Trimming pared 3 bases from V and 4 bases from J, leaving 21 bases between. From germline, CDR1 is SGHTA and CDR2 FQGNSA. Here the CDR3 DNA reads TGTGCCAGCAGCTTTCGGGGGGTGCCGAGGGTTGGCACTGAAGCTTTCTTT. Translated: CASSFRGVPRVGTEAFF.

V is TRBV7-9 and J is TRBJ1-6; weak D call: TRBD1 (6 bases). The CDR3 consists of 16 residues. Germline CDR1 SEHNR, CDR2 FQNEAQ (reference sequence). Trimming removed 1 base at V and 7 bases at J, with 14 bases between. CDR3 loop: CASSLGGGSPNSPLHF. CDR3 nucleotide sequence: TGTGCCAGCAGCTTAGGAGGGGGTTCTCCCAATTCACCCCTCCACTTT.

The J gene is TRBJ1-4, the V gene TRBV4-3, with 8 bases that match TRBD1. Germline CDR1 reads LGHNA; CDR2 reads YSLEER. The CDR3 consists of 16 residues. Trimming removed 4 bases from V and 2 bases from J; junction bases left unmatched: 6. CDR3 coding DNA: TGCGCCAGCAGCCGCACAGGGGGTGTTACTAATGAAAAACTGTTTTTT. This gives the protein CASSRTGGVTNEKLFF.

CDR3 region: CASSLTSGGSYEQYF. For the CDR3, the DNA is TGTGCCAGCAGCTTGACTAGCGGGGGGAGTTACGAGCAGTACTTC. V is TRBV7-9 and J is TRBJ2-7; 13 nucleotides align to TRBD2. This CDR3 spans 15 amino acids. The germline V gene has CDR1 SEHNR and CDR2 FQNEAQ (reference sequence). V trimming: 3 bases; J trimming: 4 bases; junction bases outside the gene matches: 3. Filled out from reference TRBV7-9 and TRBJ2-7, the complete variable domain reads DTGVSQNPRHKITKRGQNVTFRCDPISEHNRLYWYRQTLGQGPEFLTYFQNEAQLEKSRLLSDRFSAERPKGSFSTLEIQRTEQGDSAMYLCASSLTSGGSYEQYFGPGTRLTVT.

The chain joins TRBV6-1 to TRBJ1-1, with 8 bases fitting TRBD1. Trimming took 1 base from V and 12 from J; bases not matched to a gene: 10. Germline V CDR1 and CDR2: MNHNS, SASEGT. The CDR3 length is 14 residues. In nucleotides, the CDR3 is TGTGCCAGCAGTGAAGTAGTCCGACAGGGGTTTACTTTCTTT. The encoded protein is CASSEVVRQGFTFF.

CDR3 protein: CASSKARLAQETQYF. The DNA for the CDR3 is TGTGCCAGCAGCAAAGCGCGTCTAGCCCAAGAGACCCAGTACTTC. The rearrangement links TRBV21-1 to TRBJ2-5; the table's D gene call, TRBD2, was not cross checked with the DNA. TRBV21-1 is noted as a pseudogene. This CDR3 region has 15 residues.

The rearrangement uses TRBV6-5 and TRBJ1-2, with D unresolved. The CDR3 extends over 15 amino acids. CDR1 is MNHEY and CDR2 is SVGAGI in the germline V gene. V was clipped by 6 bases and J by 5 bases, with 19 bases between them. CDR3 DNA sequence: TGTGCCAGCAGACGGGCCGTAGAGGGATCGTATGGCTACACCTTC. Translating it yields CASRRAVEGSYGYTF.

This clone was found once. V and J are TRBV7-8 and TRBJ1-4; 7 nucleotides line up with TRBD1. V dropped 2 bases and J dropped 3; count of bases not matched to a gene: 6. CDR3 size: 16 residues. Per the germline V gene, CDR1 is SGHVS and CDR2 is FQNEAQ. CDR3 coding DNA: TGTGCCAGCAGCTTATATCAGGGGGGATCTAATGAAAAACTGTTTTTT. This gives the protein CASSLYQGGSNEKLFF.

This chain connects TRBV4-1 to TRBJ1-1; D is ambiguous. The CDR3 sequence is 16 residues long. V lost 1 base and J 0 bases, leaving 12 bases between the germline ends. In germline, CDR1 is MGHRA, CDR2 YSYEKL. The CDR3 protein is CASSQGLGSMNTEAFF. The CDR3 DNA follows: TGCGCCAGCAGCCAAGGGCTTGGGAGCATGAACACTGAAGCTTTCTTT.

The CDR3 nucleotides read TGTGCCTGGGCCGACTCGAACACTGAAGCTTTCTTT. This translates into CAWADSNTEAFF. This chain connects TRBV30 to TRBJ1-1; D uncertain. The germline V gene has CDR1 GTSNPN and CDR2 SVGIG (reference sequence). This CDR3 spans 12 amino acids. Deletions cut 5 bases from V and 1 base from J, with 8 bases between.

The chain links TRBV29-1 to TRBJ2-5, with TRBD2 identical over 10 bases. There are 14 residues in the CDR3. Germline-derived CDR1 and CDR2 are SQVTM and ANQGSEA. Trimming cost V 5 bases and J 5 bases; bases outside gene matches: 8. CDR3 sequence reads: CSVHQRGGGETQYF. CDR3 in DNA: TGCAGCGTTCACCAGCGGGGGGGCGGCGAGACCCAGTACTTC. The variable domain in full, with the rest retrieved from reference TRBV29-1 and TRBJ2-5, is SAVISQKPSRDICQRGTSLTIQCQVDSQVTMMFWYRQQPGQSLTLIATANQGSEATYESGFVIDKFPISRPNLTFSTLTVSNMSPEDSSIYLCSVHQRGGGETQYFGPGTRLLVL.